The rows below give T cell receptor beta chains drawn from one sample of a study of blood T cell repertoires in COVID-19. The data were produced by immunoSEQ multiplex PCR, yet TCRdb's version contains in-frame clones alone and is incomplete. The sample contains 250,000 to 300,000 clones, around 90% of which appear only once. Input material: peripheral blood. The source of these receptors is a woman between 50 and 59 years old who had recovered from COVID-19. CDR3s include the opening cysteine and the closing phenylalanine or tryptophan. D genes are given only for firm matches. Part of the rows lack a size; the others show once, few, many or a class for expanded clones.

14	NA	NA	TRBV5-4	TRBJ1-2	TGTGCCAGCAGCTCAGGCGGGGGAGTATATGGCTACACCTTC	CASSSGGGVYGYTF
13	NA	TRBD1	TRBV19	TRBJ1-1	TGTGCCAGTAGTCCGGGAGGGGGCTTTGAAGCTTTCTTT	CASSPGGGFEAFF
16	NA	NA	TRBV28	TRBJ2-1	TGTGCCAGCAGTCCAGACTACGGGGGGCACAACAATGAGCAGTTCTTC	CASSPDYGGHNNEQFF
15	NA	NA	TRBV21-1	TRBJ1-2	TGTGCCAGCAGCAGATACAGGGGGATAAACTATGGCTACACCTTC	CASSRYRGINYGYTF
15	NA	TRBD1	TRBV5-1	TRBJ2-7	TGCGCCAGCAGCGAATACCGGGACAGGGGTACCGAGCAGTACTTC	CASSEYRDRGTEQYF
14	many	TRBD2	TRBV5-4	TRBJ2-1	TGTGCCAGCAAGCGGGGTGTGGGAAACAATGAGCAGTTCTTC	CASKRGVGNNEQFF
12	NA	NA	TRBV29-1	TRBJ2-7	TGCAGCGTTGACGCCAGTGGCTACGAGCAGTACTTC	CSVDASGYEQYF
14	once	NA	TRBV7-9	TRBJ2-5	TGTGCCAGCATCGAACAGGGTCTAGAAGAGACCCAGTACTTC	CASIEQGLEETQYF
15	once	NA	TRBV5-1	TRBJ2-7	TGCGCCAGCAGCTTCCTTGCGGGACGAAGAAGCGAGCAGTACTTC	CASSFLAGRRSEQYF
15	NA	NA	TRBV7-9	TRBJ1-5	TGTGCCAGCAGCTTAGATGGACAGAGCAATCAGCCCCAGCATTTT	CASSLDGQSNQPQHF
15	NA	TRBD1	TRBV6-2/TRBV6-3	TRBJ2-3	TGTGCCAGCAGTTATGTCGGGACAGTTGGAGATACGCAGTATTTT	CASSYVGTVGDTQYF
15	NA	TRBD1	TRBV27	TRBJ1-1	TGTGCCAGCAGTTGGGGGCCGGGACAGGCCACTGAAGCTTTCTTT	CASSWGPGQATEAFF
14	NA	NA	TRBV5-1	TRBJ1-1	TGCGCCAGCAGCTTTGGAGGCCGGGGAACTGAAGCTTTCTTT	CASSFGGRGTEAFF
14	few	NA	TRBV30	TRBJ2-7	TGTGCCGCGCAGGGTCAGGGGGGTTACTACGAGCAGTACTTC	CAAQGQGGYYEQYF
16	NA	NA	TRBV5-1	TRBJ2-6	TGCGCCAGCAGCTTAAGCCTAGCACTCGGGGCCAACGTCCTGACTTTC	CASSLSLALGANVLTF
16	few	TRBD2	TRBV18	TRBJ2-1	TGTGCCAGCTCACCGTCGCTAGCGGGACAATACAATGAGCAGTTCTTC	CASSPSLAGQYNEQFF
19	NA	TRBD1	TRBV9	TRBJ2-6	TGTGCCAGCAGCAAGAGACAGGGTTCAGGTTCCGCTGGGGCCAACGTCCTGACTTTC	CASSKRQGSGSAGANVLTF
17	NA	TRBD1	TRBV28	TRBJ2-5	TGTGCCAGCAGTTCGCCGGGACAGGGGGCCTGGAGAGAGACCCAGTACTTC	CASSSPGQGAWRETQYF
14	NA	NA	TRBV6-5	TRBJ2-7	TGTGCCAGCAGCGGGACTCTGAGCTCCTACGAGCAGTACTTC	CASSGTLSSYEQYF
15	NA	NA	TRBV15	TRBJ2-7	TGTGCCACCAGCACCAGGACTACCAGCTCCTACGAGCAGTACTTC	CATSTRTTSSYEQYF
14	NA	NA	TRBV4-3	TRBJ2-5	TGCGCCAGCAGCCAAGATATACGGAGGGAGACCCAGTACTTC	CASSQDIRRETQYF
14	few	TRBD1	TRBV7-2	TRBJ2-7	TGTGCCAGCAGCTTAAGACGGGACAGCTACGAGCAGTACTTC	CASSLRRDSYEQYF
10	NA	NA	TRBV29-1	TRBJ1-1	TGCAGCGCCCAGAACACTGAAGCTTTCTTT	CSAQNTEAFF
14	few	TRBD1	TRBV27	TRBJ2-7	TGTGCCAGCAGCCCAACTACAGGGGCCTACGAGCAGTACTTC	CASSPTTGAYEQYF
13	NA	NA	TRBV5-6	TRBJ1-5	TGTGCCAGCAGCTTGGGGCAGAATCAGCCCCAGCATTTT	CASSLGQNQPQHF
14	NA	NA	TRBV5-1	TRBJ1-2	TGCGCCAGCAGAACGGGGTCCGGTGGTAGTGGCTACACCTTC	CASRTGSGGSGYTF
14	NA	NA	TRBV3-1/TRBV3-2	TRBJ2-1	TGTGCCAGCAGCCTCATCGGTGGGAGCGATGAGCAGTTCTTC	CASSLIGGSDEQFF